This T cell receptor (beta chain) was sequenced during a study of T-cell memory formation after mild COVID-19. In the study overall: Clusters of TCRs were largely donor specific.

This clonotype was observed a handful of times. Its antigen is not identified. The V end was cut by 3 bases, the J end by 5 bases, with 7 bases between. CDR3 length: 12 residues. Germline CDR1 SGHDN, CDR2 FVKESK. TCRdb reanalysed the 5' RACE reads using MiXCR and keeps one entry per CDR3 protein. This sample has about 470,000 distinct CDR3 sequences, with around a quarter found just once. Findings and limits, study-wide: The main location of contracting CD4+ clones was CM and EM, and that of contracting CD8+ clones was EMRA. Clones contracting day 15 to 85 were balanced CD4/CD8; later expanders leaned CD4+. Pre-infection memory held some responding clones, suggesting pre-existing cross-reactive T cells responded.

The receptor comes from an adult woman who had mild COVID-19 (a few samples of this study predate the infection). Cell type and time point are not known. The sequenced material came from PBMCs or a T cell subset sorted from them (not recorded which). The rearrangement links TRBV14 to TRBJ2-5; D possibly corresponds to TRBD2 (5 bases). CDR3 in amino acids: CASSQDWETQYF. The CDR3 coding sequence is TGTGCCAGCAGCCAGGACTGGGAGACCCAGTACTTC.